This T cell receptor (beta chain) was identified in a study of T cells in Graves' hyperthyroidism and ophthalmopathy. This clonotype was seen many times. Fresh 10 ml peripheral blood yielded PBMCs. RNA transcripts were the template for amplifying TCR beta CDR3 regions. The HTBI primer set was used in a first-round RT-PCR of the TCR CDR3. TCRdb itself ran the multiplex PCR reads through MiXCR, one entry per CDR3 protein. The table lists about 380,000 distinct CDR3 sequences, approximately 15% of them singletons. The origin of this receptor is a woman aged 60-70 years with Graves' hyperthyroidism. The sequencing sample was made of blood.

Written as DNA, the CDR3 is TGTGCCAGCAGTTTGGGGGACAGATCTAGCACAGATACGCAGTATTTT. Its protein product is CASSLGDRSSTDTQYF. The rearrangement uses TRBV12-3 or TRBV12-4 and TRBJ2-3; TRBD1 agrees at 7 bases. CDR3 size: 16 residues. V lost 3 bases, J lost 0 bases, and 6 bases stayed unmatched.